These 2 T cell receptor beta chains originate from one sample sequenced in a study of blood T cell repertoires in COVID-19. The assay was immunoSEQ multiplex PCR, and TCRdb's table has in-frame clones only and misses some. Of approximately 500,000 clones in the sample, approximately 91% were seen once. The material sequenced was peripheral blood. The receptor source for this set is a woman in her forties or fifties with COVID-19, enrolled during active disease.

The rearrangement joins TRBV30 to TRBJ2-3; D is undetermined. Per germline, CDR1 GTSNPN and CDR2 SVGIG (reference sequence). The CDR3 has 11 amino acids. V lost 2 bases to trimming and J lost 5 bases, with 5 bases between them. CDR3 nucleotide sequence: TGTGCCTGGAGTCCTAAAGATACGCAGTATTTT. Amino acid sequence: CAWSPKDTQYF.

The rearrangement uses TRBV4-1 and TRBJ1-3; D ambiguous. The CDR3 length is 14 residues. Trimming removed 3 bases at V and 0 bases at J, with 6 bases between. The germline CDR1 and CDR2 sequences are MGHRA and YSYEKL. CDR3 region: CASSQVYSGNTIYF. The CDR3, as DNA: TGCGCCAGCAGCCAGGTCTACTCTGGAAACACCATATATTTT.